One sample yielded the 16 T cell receptor beta chains listed below, sequenced in a study of T-cell reconstitution after alpha-beta-depleted transplantation in children. For TCRbeta, the library was prepared with unique molecular identifiers. From the PCR reads, TCRdb called clonotypes with MiXCR, one entry per CDR3 protein. The sample comprises 420,000 or so distinct CDR3 sequences, 9.5% to 13% of which are singletons, and about 5% rests with the top ten. Sequences were derived from PBMCs from the stem cell graft donor, sampled from the stem cell graft. The receptors shown here come from a human donor who donated a stem cell graft to a child with acute myeloid leukemia.

This clonotype was counted between two and nine times. The chain combines TRBV10-2 with TRBJ1-3; D remains unclear. The germline CDR1 and CDR2 sequences are WSHSY and SAAADI. Trimming took off 4 bases at V and 1 base at J, with 17 bases between the two ends. The CDR3 is made up of 17 amino acids. For the CDR3, the DNA is TGCGCCAGCAGTGGGTTTGACGGATTTGTATCTGGAAACACCATATATTTT. Residues: CASSGFDGFVSGNTIYF.

The CDR3 loop is CASSPQGPSYNEQFF. The CDR3 DNA follows: TGTGCCAGCAGCCCACAGGGCCCTTCCTACAATGAGCAGTTCTTC. This chain links TRBV7-2 with TRBJ2-1; possibly TRBD1 for D (6 bases). In germline, CDR1 is SGHTA, CDR2 FQGNSA. The CDR3 is 15 amino acids. V was shortened by 5 bases and J by 1 base, with 12 bases between the two germline ends.

The rearrangement uses TRBV4-3 and TRBJ2-7, with a possible D match to TRBD2 (7 bases). The V and J ends lost 0 bases and 1 base respectively, with 16 bases between them. This CDR3 region has 17 residues. Per germline, CDR1 LGHNA and CDR2 YSLEER. For the CDR3, the DNA is TGCGCCAGCAGCCAAGATTGGGGGGGGAGGGGGTCCTACGAGCAGTACTTC. The encoded protein is CASSQDWGGRGSYEQYF.

CDR3 protein: CASSPSGGANEKLFF. The CDR3 DNA is TGTGCCAGCAGCCCATCCGGAGGGGCTAATGAAAAACTGTTTTTT. V gene TRBV6-1 combines with J gene TRBJ1-4; maybe TRBD1 (5 bases). In germline, CDR1 is MNHNS, CDR2 SASEGT. Trimming stripped 6 bases from V and 3 bases from J, with 14 bases between. This CDR3 contains 15 residues.

The chain uses TRBV7-2 and TRBJ2-5; no firm D call. The V end was cut by 2 bases, the J end by 5 bases, with 9 bases between. The CDR3 contains 13 residues. The germline CDR1 and CDR2 sequences are SGHTA and FQGNSA. The DNA for the CDR3 is TGTGCCAGCAGCTTACACTCTCTGGAGACCCAGTACTTC. Translation: CASSLHSLETQYF.

The chain joins TRBV12-3 or TRBV12-4 to TRBJ2-3, with D possibly matching TRBD2 (5 bases). The germline V and J ends were trimmed by 2 bases and 2 bases, with 8 bases remaining between them. This CDR3 region has 14 residues. This CDR3 reads CASSLYSDTDTQYF. The CDR3 nucleotides read TGTGCCAGCAGTTTATATAGCGACACAGATACGCAGTATTTT.

The chain joins TRBV29-1 to TRBJ2-3, with 9 bases aligning to TRBD2. Germline V lookup: CDR1 SQVTM, CDR2 ANQGSEA. Germline trimming cut 3 bases from V and 0 bases from J; bases unmatched to any gene: 4. This CDR3 spans 15 amino acids. The CDR3 DNA reads TGCAGCGTTGAGCGGGAGGGCACTAGCACAGATACGCAGTATTTT. Protein: CSVEREGTSTDTQYF.

This chain joins TRBV5-1 and TRBJ1-1; maybe TRBD1 (5 bases). Trimming left V 1 base short and J 1 base short, with 14 bases between. Germline V gene sequence: CDR1 SGHRS, CDR2 YFSETQ. The CDR3 runs 16 residues. The CDR3 DNA is TGCGCCAGCAGCTTGATACAGGTCGTGTCGAACACTGAAGCTTTCTTT. Translating gives CASSLIQVVSNTEAFF. Full variable domain (rest looked up from reference TRBV5-1 and TRBJ1-1): KAGVTQTPRYLIKTRGQQVTLSCSPISGHRSVSWYQQTPGQGLQFLFEYFSETQRNKGNFPGRFSGRQFSNSRSEMNVSTLELGDSALYLCASSLIQVVSNTEAFFGQGTRLTVV.

The sample holds a few counts of this clonotype. The gene calls are TRBV15 and TRBJ2-1; 9 bases line up with TRBD1. J was trimmed by 3 bases and V by 5 bases; bases with no gene match: 2. Germline CDR1 LNHNV, CDR2 YYDKDF (reference sequence). This CDR3 is 14 amino acids long. In nucleotides, the CDR3 is TGTGCCACCAGCGGGACAGGGCGCTACAATGAGCAGTTCTTC. Amino acids: CATSGTGRYNEQFF.

Here the CDR3 reads CSAEPNAGVYNEQFF. DNA for the CDR3: TGCAGTGCTGAGCCTAATGCGGGGGTCTACAATGAGCAGTTCTTC. This chain links TRBV20-1 with TRBJ2-1, with 7 bases matching TRBD2. This CDR3 region has 15 residues. J gave up 3 bases and V 5 bases, and 10 bases lay outside the gene matches. In germline, CDR1 is DFQATT, CDR2 SNEGSKA (reference sequence).

Ten or more counts support this clonotype. Mismatch with germline at one junction end may stem from a read error. The CDR3 region has the DNA TGTGCTAGCAGCCTAGCCAGGGGGTACGAGCAGTACTTC. It yields the protein CASSLARGYEQYF. This chain links TRBV7-7 with TRBJ2-7; 7 nucleotides align to TRBD1. The germline gives CDR1 SSHAT, CDR2 FNYEAQ (reference sequence). The CDR3 contains 13 residues. Full variable domain (remainder filled in from reference TRBV7-7 and TRBJ2-7): GAGVSQSPRYKVTKRGQDVTLRCDPISSHATLYWYQQALGQGPEFLTYFNYEAQPDKSGLPSDRFSAERPEGSISTLTIQRTEQRDSAMYRCASSLARGYEQYFGPGTRLTVT.

This chain uses TRBV7-8 with TRBJ2-7; TRBD2 might be the D (6 bases). Trimming took off 5 bases at V and 0 bases at J, with 20 bases between the two ends. Germline CDR1 is SGHVS and CDR2 is FQNEAQ. The CDR3 consists of 17 residues. The CDR3 loop reads CASSPPGASVSSYEQYF. CDR3 in DNA: TGTGCCAGCAGCCCCCCGGGAGCTAGCGTCAGCTCCTACGAGCAGTACTTC.

At least ten counts were recorded for this clonotype. This chain uses TRBV4-1 with TRBJ1-2; D call uncertain. With 0 bases removed from V and 8 bases from J, the gap between germline ends came to 19 bases. Germline V gives CDR1 MGHRA, CDR2 YSYEKL. This CDR3 is 16 amino acids long. For the CDR3, the DNA is TGCGCCAGCAGCCAAGAGGAAGTGCCGCTCATTAACGGCTACACCTTC. Amino acid sequence: CASSQEEVPLINGYTF.

There are many counts of this clonotype. The V and J genes are TRBV24-1 and TRBJ2-1; the match to TRBD2 covers 8 bases. With 4 bases clipped from V and 4 bases from J, the junction kept 2 bases outside the gene matches. Germline-derived CDR1 and CDR2 are KGHDR and SFDVKD. CDR3 length: 14 amino acids. The CDR3 nucleotides read TGTGCCACCAGTGACAGCGGGAGATACAATGAGCAGTTCTTC. This translates into CATSDSGRYNEQFF.

This clonotype has just a few counts. The chain's CDR3 is CASSQPGGWRPTDTQYF. The CDR3 DNA follows: TGTGCCTCCTCCCAACCCGGGGGGTGGCGACCCACAGATACGCAGTATTTT. The genes are TRBV3-1 and TRBJ2-3; 7 bases fit TRBD2. The V segment lost 11 bases and the J segment 2 bases; nucleotides outside the gene matches: 19. The germline V gene has CDR1 LGHDT and CDR2 YNNKEL (reference sequence). The CDR3 runs to 17 residues.

This clonotype was observed many times. The gene calls are TRBV20-1 and TRBJ2-5; D might be TRBD1 (6 bases). The CDR3 covers 15 residues. Germline-derived CDR1 and CDR2 are DFQATT and SNEGSKA (reference sequence). V lost 3 bases and J lost 1, with 15 bases in between. The CDR3 nucleotides are TGCAGTGCTAGGGGACCGGGACATAGCCAAGAGACCCAGTACTTC. Its translation: CSARGPGHSQETQYF.